This T cell receptor (beta chain) was obtained from a study of blood T cell repertoires in COVID-19 (dated by TCRdb to 2019 to 2021). With respect to the entire study: Samples covering the acute and convalescent phases of COVID-19 were provided by collaborators in the United States, Italy and Spain. Sample metadata almost always included a de-identified subject ID, COVID-19 status, age in years and sex. HLA class I and class II types, where available, came from metadata supplied by the sample provider rather than from assay-based typing. The material from the prospective study consisted of cDNA or gDNA derived from T cells, B-cell-depleted T cells, or PBMCs. The samples were drawn from the first 160 participants of the ongoing ImmuneRACE study and from some 1,300 subjects provided by 6 global collaborators. The repertoires were made available in a free public database intended to serve as a resource for research on the immune response to SARS-CoV-2. The dataset comprised deeply sampled blood TCRbeta repertoires from subjects exposed to, actively infected with, or recovered from COVID-19. On the study overall, not on this receptor specifically: Clinical and demographic metadata were provided uncurated, with the amount varying by source and participant.

The immunoSEQ Assay, a bias-controlled multiplex PCR, was used to amplify TCRbeta CDR3 regions from genomic DNA. As for the original processing: Within the assay, amplification of reference gene primers was used to estimate how many nucleated cells each sample contained. Sequence reads were collapsed and filtered to measure the absolute abundance of every unique TCRbeta CDR3 rearrangement. For each sample, productive Simpson clonality was calculated by taking the square root of Simpson's diversity index across productive rearrangements. Sourced from immuneACCESS, this table was stored by TCRdb with only in-frame sequences that have V and J called. A share of the clones is absent; for the studies checked, an unresolved V gene accounts for under half, and the remainder has no known explanation. V and J calls and clone size follow that table, whereas D and trimming were derived from the DNA. This sample gives some 700,000 clones in total; approximately 90% of them show up just once. The top ten constitute roughly 0.25% of the sample.

The CDR3 holds 18 amino acids from the cysteine to the phenylalanine. The DNA shown is the 54-base CDR3, in frame from base 1. V is pruned by 0 bases and J by 2 bases, leaving 13 bases of the junction without a gene match. CDR1 MGHRA and CDR2 YSYEKL were looked up in the germline V gene. As concerns this clone: The antigen it binds to is not known. No clone much larger than this one lies a single base away; base qualities are absent.

Each collaborating institution followed its own protocols to collect whole blood in K2EDTA tubes. For TCRbeta analysis, collaborators shipped samples in one of three forms: frozen whole blood, isolated PBMCs, or DNA extracted from either of those sample types. The specimen was peripheral blood. The chain joins TRBV4-1 to TRBJ2-7; 7 central bases correspond to TRBD1. The clonotype comes from a woman aged 18-29 years with acute or convalescent COVID-19. At the DNA level, the sequence is TGCGCCAGCAGCCAAGATGAGCTACCCGGGACAGTCACCTACGAGCAGTACTTC. This yields the protein CASSQDELPGTVTYEQYF.